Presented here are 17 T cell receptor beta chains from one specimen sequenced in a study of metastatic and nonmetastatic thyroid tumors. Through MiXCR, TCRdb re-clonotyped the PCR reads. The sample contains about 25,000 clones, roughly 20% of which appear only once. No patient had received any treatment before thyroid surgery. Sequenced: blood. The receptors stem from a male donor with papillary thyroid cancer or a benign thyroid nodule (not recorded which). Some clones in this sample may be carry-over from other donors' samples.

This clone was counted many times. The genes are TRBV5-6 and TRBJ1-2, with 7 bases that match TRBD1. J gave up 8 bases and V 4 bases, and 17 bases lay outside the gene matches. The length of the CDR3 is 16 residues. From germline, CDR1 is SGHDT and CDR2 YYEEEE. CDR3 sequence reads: CASSGGTGQPFYGYTF. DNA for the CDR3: TGTGCCAGCAGCGGGGGGACGGGACAGCCTTTCTACGGCTACACCTTC. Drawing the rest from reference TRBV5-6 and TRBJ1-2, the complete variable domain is DAGVTQSPTHLIKTRGQQVTLRCSPKSGHDTVSWYQQALGQGPQFIFQYYEEEERQRGNFPDRFSGHQFPNYSSELNVNALLLGDSALYLCASSGGTGQPFYGYTFGSGTRLTVV.

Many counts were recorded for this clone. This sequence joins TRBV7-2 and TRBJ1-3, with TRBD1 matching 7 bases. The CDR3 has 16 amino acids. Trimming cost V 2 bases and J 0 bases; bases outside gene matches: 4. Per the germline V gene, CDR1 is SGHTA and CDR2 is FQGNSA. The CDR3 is CASSLSGQFSGNTIYF. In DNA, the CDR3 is TGTGCCAGCAGCTTATCGGGACAGTTCTCTGGAAACACCATATATTTT.

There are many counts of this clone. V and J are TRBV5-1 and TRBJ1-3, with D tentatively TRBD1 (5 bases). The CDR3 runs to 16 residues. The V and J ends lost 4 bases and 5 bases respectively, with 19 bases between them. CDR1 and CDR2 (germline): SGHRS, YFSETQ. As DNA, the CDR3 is TGCGCCAGCAGCCCTGGGGTCGCGGGACGCCGAAACACCATATATTTT. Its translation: CASSPGVAGRRNTIYF.

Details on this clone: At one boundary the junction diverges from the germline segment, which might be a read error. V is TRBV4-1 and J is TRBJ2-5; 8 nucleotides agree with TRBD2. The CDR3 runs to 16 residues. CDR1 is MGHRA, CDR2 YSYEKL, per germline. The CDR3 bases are TGCGACAGCAGCCAATCGAGACTAGCGTTCCAAGAGACCCAGTACTTC. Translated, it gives CDSSQSRLAFQETQYF.

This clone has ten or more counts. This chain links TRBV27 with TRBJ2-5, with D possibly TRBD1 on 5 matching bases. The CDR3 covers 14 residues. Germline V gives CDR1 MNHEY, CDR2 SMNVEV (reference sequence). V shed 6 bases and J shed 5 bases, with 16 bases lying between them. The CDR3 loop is CASSAYQGYETQYF. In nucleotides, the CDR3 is TGTGCCAGCAGCGCGTACCAGGGATACGAGACCCAGTACTTC.

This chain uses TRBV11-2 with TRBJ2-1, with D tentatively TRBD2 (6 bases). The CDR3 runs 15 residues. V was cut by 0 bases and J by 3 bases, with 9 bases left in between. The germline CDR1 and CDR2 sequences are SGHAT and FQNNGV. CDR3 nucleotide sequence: TGTGCCAGCAGCTTAGAGGGGGGAAACTACAATGAGCAGTTCTTC. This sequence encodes CASSLEGGNYNEQFF.

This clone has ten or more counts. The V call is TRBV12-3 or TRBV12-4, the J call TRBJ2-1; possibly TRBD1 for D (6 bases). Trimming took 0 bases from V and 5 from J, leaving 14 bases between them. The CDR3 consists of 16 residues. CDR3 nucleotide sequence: TGTGCCAGCAGTTTAGCCCAGAAGGGACAAGACAATGAGCAGTTCTTC. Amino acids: CASSLAQKGQDNEQFF.

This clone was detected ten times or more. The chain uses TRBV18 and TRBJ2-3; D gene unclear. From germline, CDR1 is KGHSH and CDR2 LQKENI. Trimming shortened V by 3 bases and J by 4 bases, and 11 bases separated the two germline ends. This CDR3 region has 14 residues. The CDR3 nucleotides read TGTGCCAGCTCACCGCCGCGGTTGTCAGATACGCAGTATTTT. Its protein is CASSPPRLSDTQYF.

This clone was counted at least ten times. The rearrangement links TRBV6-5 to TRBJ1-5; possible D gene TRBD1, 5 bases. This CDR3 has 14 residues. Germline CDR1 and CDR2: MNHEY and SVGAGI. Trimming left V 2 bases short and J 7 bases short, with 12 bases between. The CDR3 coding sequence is TGTGCCAGCAGTTACCTGGGGGTAGGGCAGCCCCAGCATTTT. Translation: CASSYLGVGQPQHF.

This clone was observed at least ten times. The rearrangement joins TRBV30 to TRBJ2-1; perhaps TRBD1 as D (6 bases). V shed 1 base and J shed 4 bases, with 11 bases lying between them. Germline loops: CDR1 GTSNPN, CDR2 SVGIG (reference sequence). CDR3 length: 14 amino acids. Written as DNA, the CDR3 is TGTGCCTGGAGTGGGGGGCGCGGATACAATGAGCAGTTCTTC. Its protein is CAWSGGRGYNEQFF.

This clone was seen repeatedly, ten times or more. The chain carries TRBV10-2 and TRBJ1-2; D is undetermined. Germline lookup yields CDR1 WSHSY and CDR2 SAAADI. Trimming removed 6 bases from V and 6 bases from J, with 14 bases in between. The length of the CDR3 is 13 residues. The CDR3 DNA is TGCGCCAGCAGCACCGGACCGGAGAATGGCTACACCTTC. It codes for CASSTGPENGYTF.

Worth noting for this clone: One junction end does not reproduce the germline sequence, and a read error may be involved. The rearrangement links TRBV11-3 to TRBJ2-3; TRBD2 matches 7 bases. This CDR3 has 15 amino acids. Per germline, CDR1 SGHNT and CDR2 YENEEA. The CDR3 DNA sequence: TGTGCCCGCAGTGGGACTATCGGATACACAGATACGCAGTATTTT. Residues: CARSGTIGYTDTQYF.

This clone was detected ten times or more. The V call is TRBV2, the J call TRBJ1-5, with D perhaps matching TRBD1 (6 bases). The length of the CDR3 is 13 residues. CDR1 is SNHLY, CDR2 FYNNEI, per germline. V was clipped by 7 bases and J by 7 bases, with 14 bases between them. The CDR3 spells CASKGGQWQPQHF. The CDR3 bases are TGTGCCAGCAAGGGGGGGCAGTGGCAGCCCCAGCATTTT.

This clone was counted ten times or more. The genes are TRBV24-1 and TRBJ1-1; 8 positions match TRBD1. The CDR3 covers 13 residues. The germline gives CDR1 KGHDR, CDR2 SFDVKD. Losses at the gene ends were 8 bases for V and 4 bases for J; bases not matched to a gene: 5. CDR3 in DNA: TGTGCCACCACGACAGGGGTGAGCACTGAAGCTTTCTTT. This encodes CATTTGVSTEAFF.

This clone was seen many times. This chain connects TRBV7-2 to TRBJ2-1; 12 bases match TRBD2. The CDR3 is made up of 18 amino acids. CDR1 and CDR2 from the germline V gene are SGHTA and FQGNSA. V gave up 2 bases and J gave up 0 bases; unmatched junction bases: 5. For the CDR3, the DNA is TGTGCCAGCAGCTTACGACTAGCGGGAGAGCGCTCCTACAATGAGCAGTTCTTC. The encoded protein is CASSLRLAGERSYNEQFF.

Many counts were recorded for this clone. The chain's CDR3 is CASSETGQLNEKLFF. CDR3 sequence (DNA): TGTGCCAGCAGTGAAACGGGACAGCTTAATGAAAAACTGTTTTTT. This chain joins TRBV6-1 and TRBJ1-4; 7 nucleotides line up with TRBD1. CDR1 is MNHNS, CDR2 SASEGT, per germline. The junction had 4 bases not matched to a gene; V was cut back by 2 bases and J by 4 bases. This CDR3 region has 15 residues.

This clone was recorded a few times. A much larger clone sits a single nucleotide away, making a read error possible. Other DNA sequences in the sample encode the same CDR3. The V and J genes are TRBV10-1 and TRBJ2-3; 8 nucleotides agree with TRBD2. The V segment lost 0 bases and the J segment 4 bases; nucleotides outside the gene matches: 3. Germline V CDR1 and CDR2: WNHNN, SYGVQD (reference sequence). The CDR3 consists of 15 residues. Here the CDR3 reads CASSESSGGADTQYF. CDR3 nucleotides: TGCGCCAGCAGTGAGTCTTCCGGGGGGGCAGATACGCAGTATTTT.